What follows are 18 T cell receptor beta chains derived from one specimen sequenced in a study of T cells after yellow fever vaccination. TCRdb reanalysed the 5' RACE reads using MiXCR and keeps one entry per CDR3 protein. The repertoire includes over 150,000 distinct CDR3 sequences, approximately 6.2% of them detected once, and roughly 3% sits in the top ten. This material consisted of CD4+ T cells sorted from PBMCs, taken on the day of the first yellow fever vaccination. The receptors were sampled from a man aged 18 to 29 who received the YFV17D yellow fever vaccine.

In the case of this clonotype: Mismatch with germline at one junction end may stem from a read error. The chain couples TRBV5-8 to TRBJ1-4; D is undetermined. Germline V lookup: CDR1 SGHTS, CDR2 YDEGEE. This CDR3 is 16 amino acids long. Here the CDR3 reads CDSSLGHCGTNEKLFF. The CDR3 DNA reads TGTGACAGCAGCTTGGGCCACTGTGGAACTAATGAAAAACTGTTTTTT.

This chain uses TRBV18 with TRBJ1-4, with a possible D match to TRBD1 (5 bases). The CDR3 covers 13 residues. Germline CDR1 and CDR2: KGHSH and LQKENI. V lost 6 bases, J lost 7 bases, and 12 bases lay in between. The CDR3 nucleotides are TGTGCCAGCTCCACGGGGCTTGGTGAAAAACTGTTTTTT. Translation: CASSTGLGEKLFF.

This chain connects TRBV12-3 or TRBV12-4 to TRBJ1-2, with D possibly being TRBD1 (5 bases). Trimming stripped 6 bases from V and 8 bases from J, with 19 bases between. The CDR3 runs 14 residues. CDR3 sequence (DNA): TGTGCCAGCAGGGAAACCGGGACCTCTAGGGGCTACACCTTC. Protein sequence: CASRETGTSRGYTF.

V gene TRBV6-2 or TRBV6-3 combines with J gene TRBJ2-7, with D possibly being TRBD1 (6 bases). Trimming shortened V by 5 bases and J by 3 bases, and 14 bases separated the two germline ends. Germline CDR1 and CDR2: MNHEY and SVGEGT. This CDR3 region has 14 residues. This chain's CDR3 is CASSQGYPLYEQYF. The DNA for the CDR3 is TGTGCCAGCAGTCAGGGGTACCCCCTCTACGAGCAGTACTTC.

For this clonotype: Being one base from a much bigger clone, this may be a read error. This chain links TRBV7-2 with TRBJ2-3; D assignment may be TRBD1 or TRBD2 (5 bases each). This CDR3 contains 14 residues. Trimming took 6 bases from V and 7 from J, leaving 17 bases between them. In germline, CDR1 is SGHTA, CDR2 FQGNSA. CDR3 region: CASRSGRIDYTQYF. The CDR3 DNA reads TGTGCCAGCAGGTCGGGACGGATTGACTATACGCAGTATTTT.

Only a few counts were recorded for this clonotype. For the CDR3, the DNA is TGCAGTGCTCCTGCGCCGGGGCACGGGAACATTCAGTACTTC. It yields the protein CSAPAPGHGNIQYF. This sequence joins TRBV20-1 and TRBJ2-4; D tentatively fits TRBD1 or TRBD2 (5 bases each). The length of the CDR3 is 14 residues. V was shortened by 5 bases and J by 7 bases, with 18 bases between the two germline ends. The V gene's germline CDR1 is DFQATT and CDR2 SNEGSKA (reference sequence).

This clonotype was counted many times. The chain employs TRBV2 and TRBJ2-1, with 8 bases identical to TRBD2. CDR1 SNHLY and CDR2 FYNNEI come from the germline V gene. V lost 6 bases and J lost 8; bases outside the gene matches: 3. CDR3 length equals 12 residues. Written as DNA, the CDR3 is TGTGCCAGCAGCCCGGGGGGGGATGAGCAGTTCTTC. Its protein is CASSPGGDEQFF.

This clonotype has just a few counts. The chain combines TRBV3-1 with TRBJ1-6; D remains unclear. CDR1 is LGHDT and CDR2 is YNNKEL in the germline V gene (reference sequence). V lost 3 bases, J lost 10 bases, and 7 bases lay in between. The CDR3 loop spans 12 amino acids. The CDR3 here is CASSQTGSPLHF. As DNA, the CDR3 is TGTGCCAGCAGCCAGACCGGGTCACCCCTCCACTTT.

The CDR3: CASSQLAGGKETQYF. The CDR3 bases are TGTGCCAGCAGCCAGTTAGCGGGGGGGAAAGAGACCCAGTACTTC. V is TRBV3-1 and J is TRBJ2-5, with 11 positions matching TRBD2. CDR1 is LGHDT, CDR2 YNNKEL, per germline (reference sequence). Losses at the gene ends were 3 bases for V and 3 bases for J; bases not matched to a gene: 3. The CDR3 totals 15 residues.

This clonotype was seen a handful of times. The chain couples TRBV23-1 to TRBJ2-3; possibly TRBD1 or TRBD2 for D (5 bases each). TRBV23-1 is labeled an ORF, and its function is uncertain. The V end lost 8 bases, the J end lost 1 base, and 16 bases lay between the germline ends. The CDR3 length is 15 residues. The CDR3, as DNA: TGCGCCAGCGGAACGGGACCGCCACGCACAGATACGCAGTATTTT. Its translation is CASGTGPPRTDTQYF.

This clonotype was seen repeatedly, ten times or more. The chain recombines TRBV6-1 with TRBJ2-1; TRBD2 matches 7 bases. Germline CDR1 and CDR2: MNHNS and SASEGT. Germline trimming cut 6 bases from V and 1 base from J; bases unmatched to any gene: 6. This CDR3 is built from 15 residues. The CDR3 DNA reads TGTGCCAGCAGCCCGCTAGCGGTTTCCTACAATGAGCAGTTCTTC. Translation gives CASSPLAVSYNEQFF.

This clonotype was detected many times. The chain carries TRBV5-1 and TRBJ1-6, with D possibly being TRBD1 (6 bases). Per the germline V gene, CDR1 is SGHRS and CDR2 is YFSETQ. V was trimmed by 0 bases and J by 5 bases, leaving 18 bases between them. The CDR3 spans 18 residues. The CDR3 here is CASSLASSGGGDNSPLHF. For the CDR3, the DNA is TGCGCCAGCAGCTTGGCCAGTTCAGGAGGGGGAGATAATTCACCCCTCCACTTT.

This clonotype turned up a few times. The V gene is TRBV5-1, the J gene TRBJ1-1; D is unresolved. This CDR3 has 14 amino acids. Trimming left V 2 bases short and J 4 bases short, with 12 bases between. Germline CDR1 SGHRS, CDR2 YFSETQ. CDR3 sequence reads: CASSLLWLGTEAFF. CDR3 nucleotide sequence: TGCGCCAGCAGCTTACTTTGGCTAGGCACTGAAGCTTTCTTT.

In its sample, this clonotype was seen many times. This chain uses TRBV11-2 with TRBJ1-6; tentatively, D is TRBD1 (5 bases). This CDR3 has 15 amino acids. V was cut by 4 bases and J by 6 bases, with 13 bases left in between. From germline, CDR1 is SGHAT and CDR2 FQNNGV. CDR3 DNA: TGTGCCAGCAGCTGGGTGAGGGGAAGTAATTCACCCCTCCACTTT. Translated: CASSWVRGSNSPLHF.

V is TRBV4-2 and J is TRBJ2-2, with a tentative D call TRBD2 (7 bases). V lost 5 bases, J lost 5 bases, and 18 bases lay in between. CDR1 is LGHNA, CDR2 YNFKEQ, per germline. The CDR3 runs 16 residues. The DNA of the CDR3 is TGTGCCAGCAGCGATAGGGGGGGGGCATGGACCGGGGAGCTGTTTTTT. As protein: CASSDRGGAWTGELFF.

In this sample, this clonotype turned up many times. The chain combines TRBV7-2 with TRBJ2-3; 7 bases map to TRBD2. V was clipped by 5 bases and J by 7 bases; unmatched bases: 9. Germline CDR1 and CDR2: SGHTA and FQGNSA. This CDR3 region has 14 residues. In DNA, the CDR3 is TGTGCCAGCAGCCCCCAGCGGGGTCTAAATACGCAGTATTTT. Encoded protein: CASSPQRGLNTQYF.

This clonotype was detected a few times. The chain has TRBV6-5 and TRBJ2-7, with TRBD1 identical over 12 bases. V lost 4 bases, J lost 3 bases, and 4 bases stayed unmatched. The CDR3 extends over 15 amino acids. Germline lookup yields CDR1 MNHEY and CDR2 SVGAGI. The CDR3 loop reads CASSSGTGGLYEQYV. CDR3 sequence (DNA): TGTGCCAGCAGTTCCGGGACAGGGGGCCTCTACGAGCAGTACGTC.

This clonotype has only one observation. This may be a read error: a much more frequent sequence differs by one nucleotide. The chain combines TRBV3-1 with TRBJ2-1, with 10 bases identical to TRBD2. The germline CDR1 and CDR2 sequences are LGHDT and YNNKEL (reference sequence). J gave up 7 bases and V 1 base, and 10 bases lay outside the gene matches. This CDR3 is built from 17 residues. The CDR3 bases are TGTGCCAGCAGCCAAGGGACTAGCGGTGGCGTTCAAAATGAGCAGTTCTTC. The encoded protein is CASSQGTSGGVQNEQFF.